The 26 T cell receptor beta chains below were found in one sample sequenced in a study of blood T cell repertoires in COVID-19. Only in-frame clones appear in the TCRdb table, and some are missing; sequencing was by immunoSEQ multiplex PCR. Among about 200,000 clones listed, about 88% were seen once. Source material: peripheral blood. The receptor source for this set is a man aged 45-60 years with COVID-19, enrolled during active disease.

This chain joins TRBV3-1 (or the pseudogene TRBV3-2) and TRBJ2-7; 8 bases are shared with TRBD1. Germline lookup yields CDR1 LGHDT and CDR2 YNNKEL (reference sequence). The junction had 9 bases not matched to a gene; V was cut back by 4 bases and J by 4 bases. This CDR3 contains 15 residues. The CDR3 DNA reads as TGTGCCAGCAGCCCTGAGACAGGGGCTCAGTACGAGCAGTACTTC. This encodes CASSPETGAQYEQYF.

V and J are TRBV5-1 and TRBJ2-1; possibly TRBD2 for D (5 bases). The germline V and J ends were trimmed by 2 bases and 4 bases, with 13 bases remaining between them. This CDR3 contains 15 residues. Germline CDR1 and CDR2: SGHRS and YFSETQ. The CDR3 sequence: CASSLVLDGYNEQFF. The CDR3 nucleotides read TGCGCCAGCAGCTTAGTACTAGACGGTTACAATGAGCAGTTCTTC.

This chain links TRBV14 with TRBJ2-5; TRBD2 matches 12 bases. V was clipped by 1 base and J by 5 bases; unmatched bases: 8. Per the germline V gene, CDR1 is SGHDN and CDR2 is FVKESK. This CDR3 comprises 17 residues. The CDR3 DNA reads TGTGCCAGCAGCCAAGTCGTCGGACTAGCGGGGATTGAGACCCAGTACTTC. Encoded protein: CASSQVVGLAGIETQYF.

The CDR3 DNA is TGTGCCAGCAGGCCCCGACAGGGTTACACAGATACGCAGTATTTT. It yields the protein CASRPRQGYTDTQYF. The rearrangement uses TRBV28 and TRBJ2-3, with TRBD1 matching over 7 bases. This CDR3 contains 15 residues. V dropped 6 bases and J dropped 2; count of bases not matched to a gene: 8. Germline loops: CDR1 MDHEN, CDR2 SYDVKM.

The V and J genes are TRBV7-2 and TRBJ2-3; TRBD2 might be the D (6 bases). Trimming took off 5 bases at V and 2 bases at J, with 14 bases between the two ends. The germline V gene encodes CDR1 SGHTA and CDR2 FQGNSA. This CDR3 is 15 amino acids long. This chain's CDR3 is CASSKNAGNTDTQYF. DNA of the CDR3: TGTGCCAGCAGCAAAAATGCGGGGAACACAGATACGCAGTATTTT.

The chain joins TRBV5-4 to TRBJ2-1; 8 nucleotides align to TRBD2. After removal of 4 bases from V and 0 bases from J, the junction contained 6 bases not matched to a gene. The length of the CDR3 is 16 residues. CDR1 and CDR2 from the germline V gene are SGHNT and YYREEE (reference sequence). This CDR3 is CASSLPGTSSYNEQFF. Here the CDR3 DNA reads TGTGCCAGCAGCCTACCCGGGACTAGCTCCTACAATGAGCAGTTCTTC. The whole variable domain, filled in from reference TRBV5-4 and TRBJ2-1, reads ETGVTQSPTHLIKTRGQQVTLRCSSQSGHNTVSWYQQALGQGPQFIFQYYREEENGRGNFPPRFSGLQFPNYSSELNVNALELDDSALYLCASSLPGTSSYNEQFFGPGTRLTVL.

The rearrangement uses TRBV24-1 and TRBJ2-1, with no clear D. The CDR3 has 12 amino acids. Trimming removed 4 bases at V and 11 bases at J, with 11 bases between. Per the germline V gene, CDR1 is KGHDR and CDR2 is SFDVKD. CDR3 DNA sequence: TGTGCCACCAGTGAAAGCCTGACAAAGCAGTTCTTC. It codes for CATSESLTKQFF.

The chain joins TRBV2 to TRBJ2-3; 9 bases line up with TRBD2. Germline V gene lookup returns CDR1 SNHLY and CDR2 FYNNEI. With V trimmed by 7 bases and J by 3 bases, 8 bases remained unmatched. The CDR3 length is 15 residues. CDR3 sequence: CASNLRGGLTDTQYF. The CDR3 DNA sequence: TGTGCCAGCAATCTGCGGGGGGGCTTGACAGATACGCAGTATTTT.

This clone was detected a few times. The V call is TRBV4-3, the J call TRBJ1-2; no clear D gene. Per germline, CDR1 LGHNA and CDR2 YSLEER. V was cut by 1 base and J by 0 bases, with 9 bases left in between. CDR3 length: 15 amino acids. Here the CDR3 reads CASSQAPGTNYGYTF. DNA for the CDR3: TGCGCCAGCAGCCAAGCCCCAGGAACTAACTATGGCTACACCTTC.

This chain connects TRBV6-2 or TRBV6-3 to TRBJ1-1; D is undetermined. The CDR3 has 13 amino acids. Trimming removed 4 bases from V and 4 bases from J, with 10 bases in between. Germline-derived CDR1 and CDR2 are MNHEY and SVGEGT. CDR3 amino acids: CASSFISSTEAFF. CDR3 sequence (DNA): TGTGCCAGCAGTTTTATCAGTTCCACTGAAGCTTTCTTT.

The chain carries TRBV9 and TRBJ2-1, with 16 bases aligning to TRBD2. V was pared by 3 bases and J by 0 bases, with 9 bases of the junction left unmatched. Germline V gene sequence: CDR1 SGDLS, CDR2 YYNGEE. This CDR3 has 20 amino acids. The CDR3 DNA reads as TGTGCCAGCAGCGCAGGGACTAGCGGGAGGGCCTCCCGCTCCTACAATGAGCAGTTCTTC. Residues: CASSAGTSGRASRSYNEQFF. Looking up the rest from reference TRBV9 and TRBJ2-1 gives the full variable domain: DSGVTQTPKHLITATGQRVTLRCSPRSGDLSVYWYQQSLDQGLQFLIQYYNGEERAKGNILERFSAQQFPDLHSELNLSSLELGDSALYFCASSAGTSGRASRSYNEQFFGPGTRLTVL.

The V and J genes are TRBV7-6 and TRBJ2-7, with 11 bases aligning to TRBD1. The V gene's germline CDR1 is SGHVS and CDR2 FNYEAQ. The V and J ends lost 5 bases and 5 bases, in that order; junction bases with no gene match: 8. The CDR3 runs to 15 residues. In nucleotides, the CDR3 is TGTGCCAGCAGCCTACCCCGGGACAGGGGGGACGAGCAGTACTTC. Its protein is CASSLPRDRGDEQYF.

V and J are TRBV30 and TRBJ2-7; 8 nucleotides match TRBD1. The CDR3 has 14 amino acids. V was pared by 2 bases and J by 2 bases, with 5 bases of the junction left unmatched. Germline V CDR1 and CDR2: GTSNPN, SVGIG (reference sequence). CDR3 in DNA: TGTGCCTGGAGTAGACAGGGGAGGACCTACGAGCAGTACTTC. This translates into CAWSRQGRTYEQYF.

The chain combines TRBV28 with TRBJ2-2; 10 bases align to TRBD1. Germline CDR1 is MDHEN and CDR2 is SYDVKM. CDR3 length: 14 amino acids. V lost 6 bases to trimming and J lost 5 bases; unmatched junction nucleotides: 3. CDR3 residues: CASRTGGRTGELFF. The CDR3 bases are TGTGCCAGCAGGACAGGGGGCAGAACCGGGGAGCTGTTTTTT.

The rearrangement links TRBV5-6 to TRBJ2-3; a possible D gene is TRBD1 (6 bases). V was cut by 1 base and J by 0 bases, with 21 bases left in between. The germline V gene encodes CDR1 SGHDT and CDR2 YYEEEE. The CDR3 is made up of 19 amino acids. CDR3 nucleotides: TGTGCCAGCAGCTTGAGCAGGGGAAAATTTTGGAGAAGCACAGATACGCAGTATTTT. Residues: CASSLSRGKFWRSTDTQYF. Drawing the rest from reference TRBV5-6 and TRBJ2-3, the complete variable domain is DAGVTQSPTHLIKTRGQQVTLRCSPKSGHDTVSWYQQALGQGPQFIFQYYEEEERQRGNFPDRFSGHQFPNYSSELNVNALLLGDSALYLCASSLSRGKFWRSTDTQYFGPGTRLTVL.

This sequence joins TRBV2 and TRBJ2-7; the D gene is possibly TRBD1 (6 bases). The V gene's germline CDR1 is SNHLY and CDR2 FYNNEI. V gave up 6 bases and J gave up 0 bases, with 12 bases separating them. This CDR3 contains 14 residues. CDR3 sequence reads: CASRRTESSYEQYF. In nucleotides, the CDR3 is TGTGCCAGCAGGAGGACAGAGAGCTCCTACGAGCAGTACTTC.

The chain joins TRBV18 to TRBJ2-1; no firm D call. Trimming cost V 1 base and J 6 bases, with 19 bases left between them. The CDR3 is made up of 17 amino acids. Germline loops: CDR1 KGHSH, CDR2 LQKENI. The CDR3 spells CASSPRVPAPGGNEQFF. CDR3 nucleotides: TGTGCCAGCTCACCACGGGTACCGGCACCCGGCGGCAATGAGCAGTTCTTC.

V usage is TRBV27 and J usage is TRBJ2-7; 7 nucleotides agree with TRBD1. This CDR3 region has 13 residues. CDR1 is MNHEY and CDR2 is SMNVEV in the germline V gene (reference sequence). Trimming took 2 bases from V and 6 from J; bases not matched to a gene: 4. CDR3 loop: CASSLQGQAEQYF. DNA of the CDR3: TGTGCCAGCAGTTTACAAGGACAGGCCGAGCAGTACTTC.

This clone came up a few times. The V gene is TRBV12-3 or TRBV12-4, the J gene TRBJ1-1; D gene uncertain. This CDR3 spans 12 amino acids. Trimming pared 6 bases from V and 1 base from J, leaving 6 bases between. In nucleotides, the CDR3 is TGTGCCAGCAGCAGCGAGAACACTGAAGCTTTCTTT. Protein sequence: CASSSENTEAFF.

J is TRBJ2-1 and V is TRBV18, with TRBD1 matching over 9 bases. The CDR3 runs 16 residues. The V and J ends lost 3 bases and 0 bases, in that order; junction bases with no gene match: 3. CDR1 is KGHSH, CDR2 LQKENI, per germline. The CDR3 DNA follows: TGTGCCAGCTCACCCATGGACAGGGGCTCCTACAATGAGCAGTTCTTC. It translates to CASSPMDRGSYNEQFF. The variable domain in full, with the rest retrieved from reference TRBV18 and TRBJ2-1, is NAGVMQNPRHLVRRRGQEARLRCSPMKGHSHVYWYRQLPEEGLKFMVYLQKENIIDESGMPKERFSAEFPKEGPSILRIQQVVRGDSAAYFCASSPMDRGSYNEQFFGPGTRLTVL.

The chain carries TRBV28 and TRBJ2-5, with a possible D match to TRBD1 (6 bases). The V gene lost 6 bases and the J gene lost 2 bases, with 13 bases spanning the gap. The CDR3 contains 14 residues. Germline V gene sequence: CDR1 MDHEN, CDR2 SYDVKM. The CDR3 reads CASRDSWGQETQYF. In DNA, the CDR3 is TGTGCCAGCAGGGACAGTTGGGGGCAAGAGACCCAGTACTTC.

The V call is TRBV11-2, the J call TRBJ2-1; no definite D call. V was cut by 4 bases and J by 8 bases, with 6 bases left in between. The CDR3 sequence is 11 residues long. Germline CDR1 and CDR2: SGHAT and FQNNGV. The CDR3 region has the DNA TGTGCCAGCAGCTCCCTCTATGAGCAGTTCTTC. Translated, it gives CASSSLYEQFF. Filled out from reference TRBV11-2 and TRBJ2-1, the complete variable domain reads EAGVAQSPRYKIIEKRQSVAFWCNPISGHATLYWYQQILGQGPKLLIQFQNNGVVDDSQLPKDRFSAERLKGVDSTLKIQPAKLEDSAVYLCASSSLYEQFFGPGTRLTVL.

V usage is TRBV7-2 and J usage is TRBJ1-1; TRBD1 matches at 8 bases. The V and J ends lost 2 bases and 4 bases, in that order; junction bases with no gene match: 12. The CDR3 contains 17 residues. The V gene's germline CDR1 is SGHTA and CDR2 FQGNSA. CDR3 sequence reads: CASSLIGHRGVSTEAFF. The CDR3 DNA is TGTGCCAGCAGCTTAATCGGCCACAGGGGGGTGAGCACTGAAGCTTTCTTT.

This chain links TRBV19 with TRBJ2-1; TRBD1 aligns across 10 bases. The CDR3 loop spans 16 amino acids. Germline V CDR1 and CDR2: LNHDA, SQIVND (reference sequence). Trimming at V came to 5 bases and at J to 4 bases, leaving 8 bases not matched to a gene. This CDR3 reads CASSAAGTGEYNEQFF. CDR3 nucleotide sequence: TGTGCCAGTAGTGCCGCCGGGACAGGGGAGTACAATGAGCAGTTCTTC.

Points on this clone: Additional DNA sequences in this sample encode the identical CDR3. The V gene is TRBV2, the J gene TRBJ1-5, with 10 bases matching TRBD1. The CDR3 runs 13 residues. After removal of 7 bases from V and 6 bases from J, the junction contained 3 bases not matched to a gene. The germline V gene encodes CDR1 SNHLY and CDR2 FYNNEI. DNA of the CDR3: TGTGCCAGCACCGGGACAGGGGTTCAGCCCCAGCATTTT. Translating gives CASTGTGVQPQHF.

The J gene is TRBJ2-7, the V gene TRBV7-9; tentatively, D is TRBD2 (6 bases). The CDR3 totals 14 residues. CDR1 is SEHNR and CDR2 is FQNEAQ in the germline V gene (reference sequence). V lost 5 bases, J lost 2 bases, and 13 bases lay in between. CDR3 loop: CASSLRGGAYEQYF. DNA of the CDR3: TGTGCCAGCAGCCTCCGCGGAGGGGCCTACGAGCAGTACTTC.